The clone carrying this T cell receptor beta chain was seen at least ten times. Antigen unknown. The CDR3 spans 16 residues. Trimming cost V 0 bases and J 0 bases; bases outside gene matches: 6. Germline values: CDR1 SGDLS, CDR2 YYNGEE. This record comes from a study of T cells in Graves' hyperthyroidism and ophthalmopathy. Study-wide points: Model-based prediction identified ophthalmopathy a median roughly 6.1 months prior to its onset.

Ophthalmopathy cases met thresholds of Clinical Activity Score at least 3, NOSPECS grade at least 4 and duration under 3 months. Amplified TCR beta CDR3 regions came from RNA transcripts. An initial round of RT-PCR targeting the TCR CDR3 relied on the HTBI primer set. Using its own MiXCR run on the multiplex PCR reads, TCRdb lists one record per CDR3 protein. The data hold around 600,000 distinct CDR3 sequences, with over 12% observed a single time. The TCR sequence derives from a young woman with Graves' ophthalmopathy. This chain uses TRBV9 with TRBJ2-7; the match to TRBD1 covers 7 bases. Sequencing input: blood. The chain's CDR3 is CASSVAWDSPSYEQYF. CDR3 coding DNA: TGTGCCAGCAGCGTAGCGTGGGACAGCCCCTCCTACGAGCAGTACTTC.